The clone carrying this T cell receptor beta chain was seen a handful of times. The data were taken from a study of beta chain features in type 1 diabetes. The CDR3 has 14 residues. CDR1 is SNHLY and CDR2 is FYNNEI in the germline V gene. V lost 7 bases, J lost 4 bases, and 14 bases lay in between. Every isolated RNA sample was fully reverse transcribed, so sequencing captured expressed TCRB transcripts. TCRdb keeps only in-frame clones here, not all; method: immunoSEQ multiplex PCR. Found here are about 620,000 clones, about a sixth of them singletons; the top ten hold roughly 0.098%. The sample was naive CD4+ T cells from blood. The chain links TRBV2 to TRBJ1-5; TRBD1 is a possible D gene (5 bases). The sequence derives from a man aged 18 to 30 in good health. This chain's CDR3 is CASTSDSSNQPQHF. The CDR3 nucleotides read TGTGCCAGCACCAGCGACAGCTCTAATCAGCCCCAGCATTTT.